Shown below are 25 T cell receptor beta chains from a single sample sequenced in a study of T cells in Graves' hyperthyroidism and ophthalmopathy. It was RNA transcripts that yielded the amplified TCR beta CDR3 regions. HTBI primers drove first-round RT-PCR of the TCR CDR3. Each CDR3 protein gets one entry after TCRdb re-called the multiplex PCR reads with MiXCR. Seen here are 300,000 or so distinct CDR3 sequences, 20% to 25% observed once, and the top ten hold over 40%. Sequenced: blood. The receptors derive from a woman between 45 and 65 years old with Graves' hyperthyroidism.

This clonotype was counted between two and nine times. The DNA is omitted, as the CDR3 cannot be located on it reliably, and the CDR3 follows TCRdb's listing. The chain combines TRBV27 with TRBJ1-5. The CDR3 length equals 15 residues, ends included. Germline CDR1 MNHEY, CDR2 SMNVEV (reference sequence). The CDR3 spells CASSFLADSNQPQHF.

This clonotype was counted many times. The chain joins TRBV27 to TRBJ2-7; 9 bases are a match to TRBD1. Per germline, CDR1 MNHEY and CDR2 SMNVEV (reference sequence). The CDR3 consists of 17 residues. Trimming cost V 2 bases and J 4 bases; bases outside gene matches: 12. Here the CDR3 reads CASSLGVTGTGIYEQYF. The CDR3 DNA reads TGTGCCAGCAGTTTAGGCGTCACCGGGACAGGGATTTACGAGCAGTACTTC.

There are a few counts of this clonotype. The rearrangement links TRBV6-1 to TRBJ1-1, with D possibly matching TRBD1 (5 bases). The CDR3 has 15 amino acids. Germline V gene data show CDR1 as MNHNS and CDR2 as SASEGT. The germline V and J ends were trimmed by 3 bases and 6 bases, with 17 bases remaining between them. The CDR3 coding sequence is TGTGCCAGCAGTGAGGATATTTGGGGCATCGCTGAAGCTTTCTTT. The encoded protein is CASSEDIWGIAEAFF.

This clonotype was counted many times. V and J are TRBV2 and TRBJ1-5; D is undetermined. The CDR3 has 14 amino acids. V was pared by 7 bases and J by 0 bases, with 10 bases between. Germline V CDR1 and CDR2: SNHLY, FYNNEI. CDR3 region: CASKKEDSNQPQHF. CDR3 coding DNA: TGTGCCAGCAAAAAGGAAGATAGCAATCAGCCCCAGCATTTT.

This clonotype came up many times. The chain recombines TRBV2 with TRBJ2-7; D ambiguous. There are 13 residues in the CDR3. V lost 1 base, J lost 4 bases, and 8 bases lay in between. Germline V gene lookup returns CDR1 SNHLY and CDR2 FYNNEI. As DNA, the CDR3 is TGTGCCAGCAGTGAAGGGAGACAATACGAGCAGTACTTC. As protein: CASSEGRQYEQYF.

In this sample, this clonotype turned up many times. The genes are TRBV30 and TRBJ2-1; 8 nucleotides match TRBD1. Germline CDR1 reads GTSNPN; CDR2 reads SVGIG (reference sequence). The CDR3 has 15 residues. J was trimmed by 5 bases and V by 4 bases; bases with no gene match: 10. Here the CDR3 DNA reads TGTGCCTGGAACGACCCGGGACAGGTACACAATGAGCAGTTCTTC. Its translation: CAWNDPGQVHNEQFF.

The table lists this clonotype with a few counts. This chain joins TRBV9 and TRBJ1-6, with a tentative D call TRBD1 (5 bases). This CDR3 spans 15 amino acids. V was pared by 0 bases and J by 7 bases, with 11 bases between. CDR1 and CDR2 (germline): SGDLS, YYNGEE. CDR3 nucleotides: TGTGCCAGCAGCGTAGCTACAGGAATCAATTCACCCCTCCACTTT. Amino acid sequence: CASSVATGINSPLHF.

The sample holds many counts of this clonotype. CDR3 DNA sequence: TGTGCCAGCAGCCAAGACACAGGTGGGAACACCATATATTTT. Translating it yields CASSQDTGGNTIYF. J is TRBJ1-3 and V is TRBV3-1; D perhaps matches TRBD1 (5 bases). Looked up from germline, CDR1 is LGHDT and CDR2 is YNNKEL (reference sequence). The CDR3 consists of 14 residues. The germline V and J ends were trimmed by 0 bases and 7 bases, with 10 bases remaining between them.

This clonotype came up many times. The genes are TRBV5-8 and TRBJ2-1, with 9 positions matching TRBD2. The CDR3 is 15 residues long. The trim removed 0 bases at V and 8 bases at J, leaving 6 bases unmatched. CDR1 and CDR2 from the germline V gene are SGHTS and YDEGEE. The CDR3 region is CASSLEGGGVHEQFF. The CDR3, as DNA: TGTGCCAGCAGCTTGGAAGGCGGGGGGGTCCATGAGCAGTTCTTC. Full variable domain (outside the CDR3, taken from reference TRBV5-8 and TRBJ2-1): EAGVTQSPTHLIKTRGQQATLRCSPISGHTSVYWYQQALGLGLQFLLWYDEGEERNRGNFPPRFSGRQFPNYSSELNVNALELEDSALYLCASSLEGGGVHEQFFGPGTRLTVL.

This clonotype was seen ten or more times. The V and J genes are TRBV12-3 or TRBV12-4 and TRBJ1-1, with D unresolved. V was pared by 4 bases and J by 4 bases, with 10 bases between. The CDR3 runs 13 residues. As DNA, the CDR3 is TGTGCCAGCAGTTCCGGGGAGAGCACTGAAGCTTTCTTT. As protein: CASSSGESTEAFF.

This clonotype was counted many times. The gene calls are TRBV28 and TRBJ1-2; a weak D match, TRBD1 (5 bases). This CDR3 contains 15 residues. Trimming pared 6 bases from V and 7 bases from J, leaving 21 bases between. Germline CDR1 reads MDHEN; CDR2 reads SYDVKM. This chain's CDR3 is CASSQSLGHGSGYTF. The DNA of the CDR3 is TGTGCCAGCAGCCAATCTCTGGGGCATGGGAGTGGCTACACCTTC.

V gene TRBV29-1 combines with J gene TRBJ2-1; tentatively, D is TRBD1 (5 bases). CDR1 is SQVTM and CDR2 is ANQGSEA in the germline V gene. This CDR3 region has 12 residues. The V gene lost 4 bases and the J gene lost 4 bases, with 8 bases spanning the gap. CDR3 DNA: TGCAGCGTTGGTAGGGGTTACAATGAGCAGTTCTTC. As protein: CSVGRGYNEQFF.

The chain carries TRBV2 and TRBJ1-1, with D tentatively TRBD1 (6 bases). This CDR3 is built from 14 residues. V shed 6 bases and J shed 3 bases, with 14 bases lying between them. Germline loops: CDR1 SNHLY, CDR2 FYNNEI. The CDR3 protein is CASRNRVGDTEAFF. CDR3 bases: TGTGCCAGCAGGAACAGGGTGGGGGACACTGAAGCTTTCTTT.

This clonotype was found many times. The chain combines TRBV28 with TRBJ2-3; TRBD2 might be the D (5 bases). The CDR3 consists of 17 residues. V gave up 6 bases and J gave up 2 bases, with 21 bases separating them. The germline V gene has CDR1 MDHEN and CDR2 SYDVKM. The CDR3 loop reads CASSSPPAELDTDTQYF. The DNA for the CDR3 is TGTGCCAGCAGCTCACCACCAGCGGAGCTAGACACAGATACGCAGTATTTT.

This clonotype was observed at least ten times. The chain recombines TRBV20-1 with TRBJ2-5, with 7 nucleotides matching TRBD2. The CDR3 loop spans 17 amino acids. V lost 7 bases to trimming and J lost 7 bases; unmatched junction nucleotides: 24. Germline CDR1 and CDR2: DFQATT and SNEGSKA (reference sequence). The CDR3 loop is CSERGIRAGEKRGTQYF. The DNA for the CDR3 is TGCAGTGAGAGGGGTATCAGGGCGGGGGAGAAAAGAGGGACCCAGTACTTC.

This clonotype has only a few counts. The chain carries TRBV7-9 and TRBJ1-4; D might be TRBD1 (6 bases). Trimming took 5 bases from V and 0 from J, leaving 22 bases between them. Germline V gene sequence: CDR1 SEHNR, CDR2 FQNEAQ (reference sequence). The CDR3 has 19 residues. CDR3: CASSPIDRGARATNEKLFF. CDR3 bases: TGTGCCAGCAGCCCCATCGACCGGGGGGCTAGAGCAACTAATGAAAAACTGTTTTTT. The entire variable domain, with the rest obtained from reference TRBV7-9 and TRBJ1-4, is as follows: DTGVSQNPRHKITKRGQNVTFRCDPISEHNRLYWYRQTLGQGPEFLTYFQNEAQLEKSRLLSDRFSAERPKGSFSTLEIQRTEQGDSAMYLCASSPIDRGARATNEKLFFGSGTQLSVL.

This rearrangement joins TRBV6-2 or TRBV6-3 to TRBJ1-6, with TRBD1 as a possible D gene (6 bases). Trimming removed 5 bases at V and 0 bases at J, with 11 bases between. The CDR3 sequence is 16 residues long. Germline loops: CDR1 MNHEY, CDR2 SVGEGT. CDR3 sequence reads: CASSQGQLSYNSPLHF. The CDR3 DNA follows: TGTGCCAGCAGTCAAGGACAGCTCTCCTATAATTCACCCCTCCACTTT.

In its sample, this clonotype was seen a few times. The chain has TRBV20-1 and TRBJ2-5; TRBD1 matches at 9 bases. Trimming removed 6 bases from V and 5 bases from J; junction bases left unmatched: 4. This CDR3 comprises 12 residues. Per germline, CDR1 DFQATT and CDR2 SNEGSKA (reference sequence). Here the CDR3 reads CSARTGVETQYF. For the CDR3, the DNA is TGCAGTGCGCGGACAGGGGTCGAGACCCAGTACTTC.

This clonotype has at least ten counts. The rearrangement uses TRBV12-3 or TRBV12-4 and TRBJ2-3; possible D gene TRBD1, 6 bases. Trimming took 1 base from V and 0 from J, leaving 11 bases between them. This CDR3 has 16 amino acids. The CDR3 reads CASSLVGALSTDTQYF. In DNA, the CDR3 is TGTGCCAGCAGTTTAGTGGGGGCCCTGAGCACAGATACGCAGTATTTT.

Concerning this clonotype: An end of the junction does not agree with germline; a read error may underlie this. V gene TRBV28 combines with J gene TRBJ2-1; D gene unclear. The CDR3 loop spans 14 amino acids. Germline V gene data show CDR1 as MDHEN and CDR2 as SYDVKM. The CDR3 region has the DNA TGTGCCGGCAGTACACAGAGCTCCTACAATGAGCAGTTCTTC. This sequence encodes CAGSTQSSYNEQFF.

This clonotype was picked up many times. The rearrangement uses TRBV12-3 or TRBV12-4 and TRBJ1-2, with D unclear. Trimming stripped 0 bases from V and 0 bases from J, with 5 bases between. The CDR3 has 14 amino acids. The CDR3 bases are TGTGCCAGCAGTTTAGCAGGGCCTAACTATGGCTACACCTTC. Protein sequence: CASSLAGPNYGYTF.

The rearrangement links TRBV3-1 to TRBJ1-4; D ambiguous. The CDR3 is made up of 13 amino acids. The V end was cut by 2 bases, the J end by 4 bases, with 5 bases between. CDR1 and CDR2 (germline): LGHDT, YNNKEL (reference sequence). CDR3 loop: CASSQPVNEKLFF. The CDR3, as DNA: TGTGCCAGCAGCCAACCAGTTAATGAAAAACTGTTTTTT.

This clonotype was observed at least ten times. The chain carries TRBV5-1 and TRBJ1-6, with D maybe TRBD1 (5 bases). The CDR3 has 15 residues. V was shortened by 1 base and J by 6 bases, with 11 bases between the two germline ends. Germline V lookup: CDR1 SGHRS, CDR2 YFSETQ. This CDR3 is CASSLQGNGNSPLHF. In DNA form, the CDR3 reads TGCGCCAGCAGCTTGCAGGGCAACGGTAATTCACCCCTCCACTTT.

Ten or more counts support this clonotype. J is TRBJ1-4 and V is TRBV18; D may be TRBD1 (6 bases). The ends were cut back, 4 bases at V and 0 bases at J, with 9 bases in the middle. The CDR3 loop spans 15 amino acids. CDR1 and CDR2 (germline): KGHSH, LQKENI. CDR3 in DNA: TGTGCCAGCTCACTGGACAGAGCAACTAATGAAAAACTGTTTTTT. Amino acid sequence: CASSLDRATNEKLFF. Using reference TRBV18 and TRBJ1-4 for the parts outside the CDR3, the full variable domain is NAGVMQNPRHLVRRRGQEARLRCSPMKGHSHVYWYRQLPEEGLKFMVYLQKENIIDESGMPKERFSAEFPKEGPSILRIQQVVRGDSAAYFCASSLDRATNEKLFFGSGTQLSVL.

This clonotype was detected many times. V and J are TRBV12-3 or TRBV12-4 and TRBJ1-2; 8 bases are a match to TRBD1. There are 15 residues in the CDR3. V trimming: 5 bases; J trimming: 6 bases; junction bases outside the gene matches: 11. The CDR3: CASSTRQGRGNGYTF. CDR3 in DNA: TGTGCCAGCAGTACGAGACAGGGGCGCGGAAATGGCTACACCTTC.